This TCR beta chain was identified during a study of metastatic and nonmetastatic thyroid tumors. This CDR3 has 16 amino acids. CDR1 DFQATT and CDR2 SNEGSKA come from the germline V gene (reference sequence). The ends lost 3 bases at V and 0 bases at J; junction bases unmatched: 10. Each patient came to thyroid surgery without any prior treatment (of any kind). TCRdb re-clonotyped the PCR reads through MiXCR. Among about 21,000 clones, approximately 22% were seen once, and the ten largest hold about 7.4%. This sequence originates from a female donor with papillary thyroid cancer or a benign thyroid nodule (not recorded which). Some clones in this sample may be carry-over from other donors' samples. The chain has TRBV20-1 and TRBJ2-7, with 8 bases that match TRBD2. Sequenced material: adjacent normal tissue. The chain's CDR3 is CSARPLTSGDSYEQYF. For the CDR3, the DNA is TGCAGTGCTAGGCCCCTTACTAGCGGAGACTCCTACGAGCAGTACTTC.